The T cell receptor beta chain under discussion was sequenced for a study of shared clonotypes between healthy human individuals. Trimming removed 5 bases at V and 2 bases at J, with 10 bases between. Germline lookup yields CDR1 SGHVS and CDR2 FQNEAQ. This CDR3 region has 13 residues. Study processing details: There were no quality scores in the junction-only immunoSEQ sequences, so filtering differed. Only in-frame clones appear in the TCRdb table, and some are missing; sequencing was by immunoSEQ multiplex PCR. That table gives V, J and clone size, and the DNA gave D and trimming. The sample holds about 460,000 clones, roughly four fifths seen once.

The V and J genes are TRBV7-8 and TRBJ2-7, with D possibly being TRBD1 (5 bases). The receptor was isolated from a woman aged 40 to 50 in good health. Some clones in this sample may be carry-over from other donors' samples. Material: PBMCs. CDR3 coding DNA: TGTGCCAGCAGCCCCGGACATCCCTACGAGCAGTACTTC. Its translation is CASSPGHPYEQYF.